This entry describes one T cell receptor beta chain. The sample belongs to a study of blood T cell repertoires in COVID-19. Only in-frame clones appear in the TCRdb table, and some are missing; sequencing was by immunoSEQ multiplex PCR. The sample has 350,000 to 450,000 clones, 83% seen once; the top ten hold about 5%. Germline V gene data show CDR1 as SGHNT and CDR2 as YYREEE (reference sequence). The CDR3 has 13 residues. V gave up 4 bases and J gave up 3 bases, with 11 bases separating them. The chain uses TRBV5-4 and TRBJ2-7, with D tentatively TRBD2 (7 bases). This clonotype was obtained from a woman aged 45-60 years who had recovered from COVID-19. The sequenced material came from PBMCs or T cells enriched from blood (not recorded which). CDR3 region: CASSGGGSYEQYF. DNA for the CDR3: TGTGCCAGCAGCGGGGGCGGGAGCTACGAGCAGTACTTC.